This T cell receptor (beta chain) comes out of a study of T cells in Graves' hyperthyroidism and ophthalmopathy. Study-level findings and limits: Ophthalmopathy and stable hyperthyroidism were told apart by a 13 V-J model. The model's output predicted ophthalmopathy at a median of approximately 6.5 months prior to onset.

TCR beta CDR3 sequences were amplified from RNA transcripts. A first-round RT-PCR of the TCR CDR3 used the HTBI primer set. TCRdb re-analysed the multiplex PCR reads in MiXCR, keeping a single row per CDR3 protein. The data show over 700,000 distinct CDR3 sequences, roughly 20% seen once. With 5 bases removed from V and 0 bases from J, the gap between germline ends came to 11 bases. Germline V gene lookup returns CDR1 SGHTA and CDR2 FQGTGA. The CDR3 contains 15 residues. Diagnostic assessment was based on clinical symptoms, serum thyroxine and TRAb, thyroid ultrasound and orbital computed tomography. The source of the PBMCs was 8 to 10 ml of fresh peripheral blood. This clonotype occurred many times. The antigen remains unidentified.

Sequencing was performed on blood. The clonotype originates from a woman between 45 and 60 years old with Graves' hyperthyroidism that later progressed to Graves' ophthalmopathy. This chain joins TRBV7-3 and TRBJ2-1, with D maybe TRBD1 (5 bases). The CDR3 reads CASSPTGASYNEQFF. The CDR3 DNA reads as TGTGCCAGCAGCCCCACAGGAGCCTCCTACAATGAGCAGTTCTTC.